These 5 T cell receptor beta chains were all obtained from the same sample, sequenced in a study of cytomegalovirus exposure and HLA in healthy donors. The primer mix had 60 Vbeta and 13 Jbeta primers. Profiled with immunoSEQ multiplex PCR; TCRdb holds only in-frame clones, not every one. The sample consists of 150,000 to 200,000 clones, around 80% of them appearing once. The sequencing sample was made of PBMCs. The receptors were sampled from a man aged 25-40 years in good health and CMV-seronegative.

The chain has TRBV19 and TRBJ1-5, with a weak D call TRBD1 (6 bases). V shed 1 base and J shed 0 bases, with 13 bases lying between them. The CDR3 has 17 residues. Germline V gene sequence: CDR1 LNHDA, CDR2 SQIVND (reference sequence). CDR3 sequence: CASSIVRTALSNQPQHF. Written as DNA, the CDR3 is TGTGCCAGTAGTATAGTCCGGACAGCTCTTAGCAATCAGCCCCAGCATTTT.

The rearrangement joins TRBV9 to TRBJ1-3, with D perhaps TRBD1 (6 bases). Germline-derived CDR1 and CDR2 are SGDLS and YYNGEE. Deletions cut 3 bases from V and 0 bases from J, with 10 bases between. The CDR3 sequence is 15 residues long. The DNA of the CDR3 is TGTGCCAGCAGCGCCGACAGGTTCTCTGGAAACACCATATATTTT. It specifies CASSADRFSGNTIYF.

This chain links TRBV27 with TRBJ1-1; 8 nucleotides align to TRBD1. Germline V lookup: CDR1 MNHEY, CDR2 SMNVEV (reference sequence). V lost 3 bases, J lost 4 bases, and 7 bases stayed unmatched. This CDR3 has 15 residues. The CDR3 is CASSFQGAGVTEAFF. The CDR3 region has the DNA TGTGCCAGCAGTTTTCAGGGGGCTGGGGTCACTGAAGCTTTCTTT.

The rearrangement joins TRBV10-3 to TRBJ1-4; no clear D. Germline V CDR1 and CDR2: ENHRY, SYGVKD. Trimming stripped 0 bases from V and 4 bases from J, with 6 bases between. The length of the CDR3 is 14 residues. The CDR3 spells CAISESQVNEKLFF. CDR3 sequence (DNA): TGTGCCATCAGTGAGTCGCAGGTTAATGAAAAACTGTTTTTT.

This clone was picked up a small number of times. The chain couples TRBV6-5 to TRBJ2-6, with D tentatively TRBD2 (5 bases). The CDR3 contains 15 residues. Trimming cost V 0 bases and J 4 bases, with 7 bases left between them. Germline V lookup: CDR1 MNHEY, CDR2 SVGAGI. CDR3 nucleotide sequence: TGTGCCAGCAGTTACTCCTGGGAGGGGGCCAACGTCCTGACTTTC. Its protein product is CASSYSWEGANVLTF.